This TCR beta chain was documented in a study of identical twins. Broader study findings: Monozygotic twin pairs showed more out-of-frame TCR alpha sharing than models estimated. Part of the zero-insertion signal could reflect confounding by invariant MAIT and iNKT cells. For out-of-frame beta sequences, excess twin sharing was weaker.

Germline V CDR1 and CDR2: SGHVS, FQNEAQ. Trimming took off 5 bases at V and 1 base at J, with 12 bases between the two ends. This CDR3 spans 15 amino acids. This clonotype was counted a few times. Its target is not known. TCRdb reanalysed the 5' RACE reads using MiXCR and keeps one entry per CDR3 protein. The table includes under 300,000 distinct CDR3 sequences, 12% detected once. Separately, the same data were catalogued under a study of yellow fever vaccine responses in identical twins.

This receptor was obtained from a young woman in good health. This chain connects TRBV7-8 to TRBJ2-1, with D perhaps being TRBD1 or TRBD2 (5 bases each). The sequenced sample consisted of memory (CD45RO+) T cells sorted from blood. CDR3 region: CASSISDSSYNEQFF. The CDR3 DNA reads TGTGCCAGCAGCATTAGCGACAGTTCCTACAATGAGCAGTTCTTC.